This TCR beta chain was sequenced for a study of T cell responses to AZD1222 COVID-19 vaccine. General study findings and limits: Donors skewed white British and female; clonal diversity was possibly underestimated.

TCRdb keeps only in-frame clones here, not all; method: immunoSEQ multiplex PCR. The table records roughly 150,000 clones, under 95% of them present only once. On this clone itself: The antigen remains unidentified.

The CDR3 consists of 14 residues. Losses at the gene ends were 8 bases for V and 2 bases for J; bases not matched to a gene: 4. Per the germline V gene, CDR1 is SNHLY and CDR2 is FYNNEI. The sequence was obtained from an adult in good health. The rearrangement links TRBV2 to TRBJ2-3; TRBD2 aligns across 10 bases. Here the sequenced sample was peripheral blood, taken on day 0 of AZD1222 vaccination. The CDR3 coding sequence is TGTGCCAGCGGACTAGCGGACCTCACAGATACGCAGTATTTT. It specifies CASGLADLTDTQYF.